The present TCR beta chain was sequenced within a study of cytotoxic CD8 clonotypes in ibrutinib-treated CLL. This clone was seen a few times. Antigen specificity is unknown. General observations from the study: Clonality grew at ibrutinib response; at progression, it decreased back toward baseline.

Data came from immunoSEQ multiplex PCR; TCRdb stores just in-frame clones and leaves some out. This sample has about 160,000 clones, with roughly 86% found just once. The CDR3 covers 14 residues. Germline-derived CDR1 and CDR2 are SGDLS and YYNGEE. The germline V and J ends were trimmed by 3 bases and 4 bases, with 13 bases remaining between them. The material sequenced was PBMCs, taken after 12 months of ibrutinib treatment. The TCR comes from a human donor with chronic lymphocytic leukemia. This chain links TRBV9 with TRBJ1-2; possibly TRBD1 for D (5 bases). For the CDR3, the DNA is TGTGCCAGCAGCGGGGGGGACGGACCCTATGGCTACACCTTC. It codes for CASSGGDGPYGYTF.